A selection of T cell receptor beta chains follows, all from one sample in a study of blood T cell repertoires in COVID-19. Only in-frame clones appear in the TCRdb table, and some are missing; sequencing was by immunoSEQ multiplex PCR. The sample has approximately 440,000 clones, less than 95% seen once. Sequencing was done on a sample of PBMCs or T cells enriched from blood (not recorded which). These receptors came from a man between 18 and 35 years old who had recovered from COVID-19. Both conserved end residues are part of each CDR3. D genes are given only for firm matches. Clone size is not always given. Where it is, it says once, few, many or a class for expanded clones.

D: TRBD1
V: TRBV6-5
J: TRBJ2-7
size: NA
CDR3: CAIGTVYEQYF
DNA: TGTGCCATCGGGACAGTCTACGAGCAGTACTTC

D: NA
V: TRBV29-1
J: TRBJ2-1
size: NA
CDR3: CSVVTAGKNEQFF
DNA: TGCAGCGTTGTAACTGCGGGGAAGAATGAGCAGTTCTTC

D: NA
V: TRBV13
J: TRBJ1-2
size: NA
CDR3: CASSTNRDWGSYGYTF
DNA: TGTGCCAGCAGTACTAACCGGGACTGGGGATCCTATGGCTACACCTTC

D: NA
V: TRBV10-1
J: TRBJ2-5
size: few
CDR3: CASSEGGYQETQYF
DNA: TGCGCCAGCAGTGAGGGGGGCTATCAAGAGACCCAGTACTTC

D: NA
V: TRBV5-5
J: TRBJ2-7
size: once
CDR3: CASSLFSSYEQYF
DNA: TGTGCCAGCAGCTTGTTTAGCTCCTACGAGCAGTACTTC

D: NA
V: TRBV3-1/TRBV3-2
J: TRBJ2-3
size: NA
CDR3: CASSQVGQLQTDTQYF
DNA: TGTGCCAGCAGCCAAGTAGGACAGCTTCAAACAGATACGCAGTATTTT

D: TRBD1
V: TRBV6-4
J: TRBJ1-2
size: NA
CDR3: CASSDSSRGHGYTF
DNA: TGTGCCAGCAGTGACTCGAGCAGGGGGCACGGCTACACCTTC

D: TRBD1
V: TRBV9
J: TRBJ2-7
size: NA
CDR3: CASKDRDEFYEQYF
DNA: TGTGCCAGCAAAGACAGGGACGAATTCTACGAGCAGTACTTC

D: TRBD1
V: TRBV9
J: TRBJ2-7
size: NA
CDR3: CASSDDRDSYEQYF
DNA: TGTGCCAGCAGCGATGACAGGGATTCCTACGAGCAGTACTTC

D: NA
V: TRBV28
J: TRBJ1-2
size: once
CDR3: CASSFEVFYGYTF
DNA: TGTGCCAGCAGTTTTGAGGTTTTCTATGGCTACACCTTC

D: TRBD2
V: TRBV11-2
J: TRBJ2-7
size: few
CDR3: CASSSTSGYEQYF
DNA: TGTGCCAGCAGCTCCACTAGCGGCTACGAGCAGTACTTC

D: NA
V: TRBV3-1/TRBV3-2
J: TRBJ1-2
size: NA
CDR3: CASSQGDTYGYTF
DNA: TGTGCCAGCAGCCAAGGGGACACCTATGGCTACACCTTC

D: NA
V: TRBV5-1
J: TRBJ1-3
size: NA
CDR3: CASSLAGQGNTIYF
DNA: TGCGCCAGCAGCTTGGCAGGGCAAGGAAACACCATATATTTT

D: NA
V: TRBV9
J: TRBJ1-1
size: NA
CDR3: CASSVESYTEAFF
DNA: TGTGCCAGCAGCGTAGAGAGCTACACTGAAGCTTTCTTT

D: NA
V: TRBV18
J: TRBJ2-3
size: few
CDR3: CASSAAEGLLTDTQYF
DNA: TGTGCCAGCTCAGCAGCGGAGGGGTTACTCACAGATACGCAGTATTTT

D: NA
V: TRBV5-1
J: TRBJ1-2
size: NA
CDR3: CASSLIAGTNYGYTF
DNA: TGCGCCAGCAGCTTGATTGCAGGGACTAACTATGGCTACACCTTC

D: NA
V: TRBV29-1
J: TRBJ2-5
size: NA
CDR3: CSVGGPGTQYF
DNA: TGCAGCGTGGGAGGTCCAGGGACCCAGTACTTC

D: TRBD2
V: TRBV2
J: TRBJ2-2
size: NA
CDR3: CASSVAGGPAGELFF
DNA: TGTGCCAGCAGTGTAGCGGGAGGGCCCGCCGGGGAGCTGTTTTTT

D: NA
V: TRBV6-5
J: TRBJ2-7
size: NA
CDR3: CASRVGVPYEQYF
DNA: TGTGCCAGCAGAGTCGGAGTCCCCTACGAGCAGTACTTC

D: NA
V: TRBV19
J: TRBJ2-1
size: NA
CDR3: CASSMLGASGYEQFF
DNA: TGTGCCAGTAGTATGTTGGGGGCCTCGGGGTATGAGCAGTTCTTC

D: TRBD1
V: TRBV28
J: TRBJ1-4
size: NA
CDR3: CASSSTGLDEKLFF
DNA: TGTGCCAGCAGTTCGACAGGGCTTGACGAAAAACTGTTTTTT

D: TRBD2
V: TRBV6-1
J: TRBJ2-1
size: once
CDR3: CASSGRLAASYNEQFF
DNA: TGTGCCAGCAGTGGCAGACTAGCGGCCTCCTACAATGAGCAGTTCTTC

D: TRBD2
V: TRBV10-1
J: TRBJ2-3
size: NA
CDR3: CASSELAGSTDTQYF
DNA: TGCGCCAGCAGTGAACTAGCGGGAAGCACAGATACGCAGTATTTT

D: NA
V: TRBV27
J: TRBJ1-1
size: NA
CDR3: CASSFLGQNTEAFF
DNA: TGTGCCAGCAGTTTCCTGGGCCAGAACACTGAAGCTTTCTTT

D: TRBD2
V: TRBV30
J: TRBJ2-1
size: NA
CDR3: CAWAPGGVNEQFF
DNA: TGTGCCTGGGCGCCGGGAGGAGTCAATGAGCAGTTCTTC

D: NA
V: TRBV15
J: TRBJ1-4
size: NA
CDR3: CATSGGTRASSNEKLFF
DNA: TGTGCCACCAGCGGAGGGACCAGGGCCTCTTCTAATGAAAAACTGTTTTTT

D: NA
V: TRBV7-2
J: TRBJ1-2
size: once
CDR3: CASSLAPRSGYTF
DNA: TGTGCCAGCAGCTTAGCCCCACGGTCTGGCTACACCTTC

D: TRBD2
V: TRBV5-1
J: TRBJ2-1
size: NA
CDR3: CASSLSGGSHEQFF
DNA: TGCGCCAGCAGCCTTAGCGGGGGGTCACACGAGCAGTTCTTC

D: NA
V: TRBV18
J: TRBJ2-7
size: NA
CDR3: CASSQRGTFSYEQYF
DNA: TGTGCCAGCTCCCAAAGGGGGACCTTCTCCTACGAGCAGTACTTC

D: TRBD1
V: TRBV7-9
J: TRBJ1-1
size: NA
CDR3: CASSPLDRGKAFF
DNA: TGTGCCAGCAGCCCGTTAGACAGGGGGAAAGCTTTCTTT

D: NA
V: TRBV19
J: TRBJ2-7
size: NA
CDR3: CASRVKHYNHFEQYF
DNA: TGTGCCAGTAGGGTTAAGCACTACAACCATTTCGAGCAGTACTTC

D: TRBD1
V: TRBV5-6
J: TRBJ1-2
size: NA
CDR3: CASSLVGTENYGYTF
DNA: TGTGCCAGCAGCTTGGTGGGGACAGAGAACTATGGCTACACCTTC

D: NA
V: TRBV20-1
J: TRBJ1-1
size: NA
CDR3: CSAVEVAEAFF
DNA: TGCAGTGCCGTAGAGGTAGCTGAAGCTTTCTTT

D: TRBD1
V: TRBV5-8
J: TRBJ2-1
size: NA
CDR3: CASSLVGQGANEQFF
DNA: TGTGCCAGCAGCTTGGTGGGACAGGGGGCGAATGAGCAGTTCTTC

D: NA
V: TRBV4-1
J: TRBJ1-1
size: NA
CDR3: CASSWQGSAEAFF
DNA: TGCGCCAGCAGTTGGCAGGGGAGCGCTGAAGCTTTCTTT

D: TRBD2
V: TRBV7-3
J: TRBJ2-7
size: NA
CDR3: CASSLWFLAGSYEQYF
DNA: TGTGCCAGCAGCTTATGGTTCCTAGCGGGTTCCTACGAGCAGTACTTC

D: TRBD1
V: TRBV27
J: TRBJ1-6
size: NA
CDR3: CASRGQGYNSPLHF
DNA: TGTGCCAGCAGGGGACAGGGGTATAATTCACCCCTCCACTTT

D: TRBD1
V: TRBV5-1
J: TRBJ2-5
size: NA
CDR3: CASSLGSQTGGWETQYF
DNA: TGCGCCAGCAGCTTGGGTTCCCAGACAGGGGGTTGGGAGACCCAGTACTTC

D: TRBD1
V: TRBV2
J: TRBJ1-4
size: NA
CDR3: CASRGTGGPKLFF
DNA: TGTGCCAGCAGAGGGACAGGTGGTCCAAAACTGTTTTTT

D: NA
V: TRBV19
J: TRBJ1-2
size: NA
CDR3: CASSIGTENYGYTF
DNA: TGTGCCAGTAGTATAGGAACAGAGAACTATGGCTACACCTTC

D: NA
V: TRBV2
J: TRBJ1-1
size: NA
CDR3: CASEKSKGEGANTEAFF
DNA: TGTGCCAGCGAGAAGTCTAAGGGGGAGGGAGCGAACACTGAAGCTTTCTTT

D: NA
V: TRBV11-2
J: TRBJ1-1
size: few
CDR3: CASSLYFSEAFF
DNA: TGTGCCAGCAGCTTGTACTTTTCTGAAGCTTTCTTT

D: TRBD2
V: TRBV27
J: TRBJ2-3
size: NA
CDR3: CASSHPGTSSTDTQYF
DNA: TGTGCCAGCAGCCATCCCGGGACTAGCAGCACAGATACGCAGTATTTT

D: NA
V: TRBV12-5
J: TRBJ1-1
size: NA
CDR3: CASGYGENTEAFF
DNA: TGTGCTAGTGGTTACGGGGAAAACACTGAAGCTTTCTTT

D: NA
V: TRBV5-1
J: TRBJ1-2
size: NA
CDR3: CASSLDRDGYTF
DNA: TGCGCCAGCAGCTTGGACAGGGATGGCTACACCTTC